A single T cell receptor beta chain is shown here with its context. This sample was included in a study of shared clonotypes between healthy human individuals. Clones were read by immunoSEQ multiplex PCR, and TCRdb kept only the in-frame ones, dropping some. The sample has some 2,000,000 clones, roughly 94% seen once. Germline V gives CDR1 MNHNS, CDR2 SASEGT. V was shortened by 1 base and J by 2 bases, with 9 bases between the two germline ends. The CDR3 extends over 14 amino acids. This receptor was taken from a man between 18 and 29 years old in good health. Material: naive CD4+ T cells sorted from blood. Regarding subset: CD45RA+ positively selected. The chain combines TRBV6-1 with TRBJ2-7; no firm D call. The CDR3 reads CASSEVFGPYEQYF. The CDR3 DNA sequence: TGTGCCAGCAGTGAAGTATTTGGTCCCTACGAGCAGTACTTC.